The entry below describes one T cell receptor (beta chain). This record comes from a study of blood T cell repertoires in COVID-19. The protocol was immunoSEQ multiplex PCR, while the TCRdb copy is restricted to in-frame clones and leaves out a portion. This sample carries more than 45,000 clones, about four fifths of them seen once, and the ten largest clones take approximately 10%. CDR3 length: 18 residues. V was shortened by 1 base and J by 0 bases, with 16 bases between the two germline ends. The germline V gene has CDR1 MNHEY and CDR2 SMNVEV (reference sequence). This sequence joins TRBV27 and TRBJ1-5; perhaps TRBD1 as D (5 bases). This TCR was recovered from a man older than 75 with COVID-19, enrolled during active disease. Sequences were obtained from peripheral blood. Here the CDR3 DNA reads TGTGCCAGCAGTTTATTCGGACAAGTGAGAAATAGCAATCAGCCCCAGCATTTT. As protein: CASSLFGQVRNSNQPQHF.